Below, 32 T cell receptor beta chains from the same sample are listed, as sequenced in a study of T cell responses to AZD1222 COVID-19 vaccine. TCRdb's copy holds only in-frame clones and misses some; the assay was immunoSEQ multiplex PCR. The sample carries about 160,000 clones, over 75% recorded once. The sequences come from peripheral blood, collected 28 days after the second AZD1222 dose. Every receptor here comes from an adult who received the AZD1222 COVID-19 vaccine.

The CDR3: CASSSPPGGNTEAFF. The CDR3 DNA follows: TGTGCCAGCAGCTCACCACCAGGGGGGAACACTGAAGCTTTCTTT. V gene TRBV5-4 combines with J gene TRBJ1-1, with TRBD1 matching over 7 bases. The CDR3 extends over 15 amino acids. Germline trimming cut 3 bases from V and 1 base from J; bases unmatched to any gene: 6. Germline loops: CDR1 SGHNT, CDR2 YYREEE (reference sequence).

The table lists this clone with a count of one. This chain links TRBV10-3 with TRBJ2-3; 7 bases match TRBD2. The CDR3 runs to 14 residues. The V segment lost 11 bases and the J segment 3 bases; nucleotides outside the gene matches: 11. The germline gives CDR1 ENHRY, CDR2 SYGVKD. The DNA for the CDR3 is TGTGCCGCCTCCAGCGGGGAGTTTACAGATACGCAGTATTTT. This translates into CAASSGEFTDTQYF.

This chain uses TRBV2 with TRBJ2-5; D unclear. The ends were cut back, 4 bases at V and 9 bases at J, with 15 bases in the middle. This CDR3 is built from 13 residues. From germline, CDR1 is SNHLY and CDR2 FYNNEI. The CDR3 spells CASSGSDLKAQYF. As DNA, the CDR3 is TGTGCCAGCAGTGGGTCGGACCTCAAGGCCCAGTACTTC. The full variable domain, completed using reference TRBV2 and TRBJ2-5, is EPEVTQTPSHQVTQMGQEVILRCVPISNHLYFYWYRQILGQKVEFLVSFYNNEISEKSEIFDDQFSVERPDGSNFTLKIRSTKLEDSAMYFCASSGSDLKAQYFGPGTRLLVL.

The V and J genes are TRBV6-5 and TRBJ2-7; D is possibly TRBD1 (6 bases). This CDR3 contains 14 residues. Per germline, CDR1 MNHEY and CDR2 SVGAGI. V dropped 6 bases and J dropped 4 bases, with 16 bases sitting between them. In nucleotides, the CDR3 is TGTGCCAGCAGGCGTGACCGGGACAATTACGAGCAGTACTTC. This sequence encodes CASRRDRDNYEQYF.

The chain combines TRBV7-9 with TRBJ2-7, with D possibly called TRBD1 or TRBD2 (5 bases each). Trimming took off 5 bases at V and 2 bases at J, with 16 bases between the two ends. Germline V gives CDR1 SEHNR, CDR2 FQNEAQ (reference sequence). This CDR3 is 15 amino acids long. CDR3 coding DNA: TGTGCCAGCAGCCTCAGGGACCCCGGGCCCTACGAGCAGTACTTC. Encoded protein: CASSLRDPGPYEQYF.

This sequence joins TRBV6-5 and TRBJ1-5, with D uncertain. The CDR3 runs 15 residues. Trimming pared 2 bases from V and 2 bases from J, leaving 10 bases between. The germline CDR1 and CDR2 sequences are MNHEY and SVGAGI. The CDR3 DNA follows: TGTGCCAGCAGTTACACCGGGGTACGCAATCAGCCCCAGCATTTT. Encoded protein: CASSYTGVRNQPQHF.

The gene calls are TRBV11-3 and TRBJ2-3, with 7 nucleotides matching TRBD2. CDR1 is SGHNT and CDR2 is YENEEA in the germline V gene. The CDR3 extends over 12 amino acids. The J segment lost 6 bases and the V segment lost 5 bases, leaving 2 bases of the junction unmatched. The CDR3 loop is CASSVAGDTQYF. In DNA, the CDR3 is TGTGCCAGCAGCGTAGCGGGTGATACGCAGTATTTT.

The chain recombines TRBV9 with TRBJ1-1; weak D call: TRBD1 (5 bases). Germline V CDR1 and CDR2: SGDLS, YYNGEE. V dropped 4 bases and J dropped 4 bases, with 20 bases sitting between them. The CDR3 consists of 16 residues. CDR3: CASSPSRRGGGTEAFF. The CDR3 DNA sequence: TGTGCCAGCAGCCCAAGCCGTCGGGGCGGGGGCACTGAAGCTTTCTTT.

This chain uses TRBV6-5 with TRBJ1-1, with a weak D call TRBD1 (5 bases). V lost 2 bases and J lost 5, with 12 bases in between. This CDR3 contains 14 residues. The germline V gene encodes CDR1 MNHEY and CDR2 SVGAGI. CDR3 coding DNA: TGTGCCAGCAGTTACGCCGGGGCGGGGACTGAAGCTTTCTTT. Translated, it gives CASSYAGAGTEAFF.

This chain connects TRBV4-2 to TRBJ1-1; TRBD1 matches at 10 bases. V was clipped by 2 bases and J by 4 bases; unmatched bases: 16. The CDR3 loop spans 19 amino acids. CDR1 is LGHNA and CDR2 is YNFKEQ in the germline V gene. The CDR3 nucleotides are TGTGCCAGCAGCCAAAAGGGGACAGGGGTCTTAAGGGGGTCCACTGAAGCTTTCTTT. Encoded protein: CASSQKGTGVLRGSTEAFF.

This clone was seen once. The V and J genes are TRBV30 and TRBJ1-5, with D possibly TRBD1 on 6 matching bases. The CDR3 runs to 15 residues. Germline V lookup: CDR1 GTSNPN, CDR2 SVGIG (reference sequence). V lost 1 base and J lost 4, with 14 bases in between. Here the CDR3 reads CAWSAGQLTNQPQHF. CDR3 bases: TGTGCCTGGAGTGCTGGACAGCTTACAAATCAGCCCCAGCATTTT.

This clone was seen once. This chain joins TRBV5-4 and TRBJ1-1; a possible D gene is TRBD1 (5 bases). V shed 0 bases and J shed 0 bases, with 6 bases lying between them. The CDR3 spans 14 residues. Germline lookup yields CDR1 SGHNT and CDR2 YYREEE (reference sequence). In DNA form, the CDR3 reads TGTGCCAGCAGCTTGGAGGGACTGAACACTGAAGCTTTCTTT. This sequence encodes CASSLEGLNTEAFF.

The genes are TRBV7-9 and TRBJ1-2, with 7 bases identical to TRBD1. Germline CDR1 and CDR2: SEHNR and FQNEAQ (reference sequence). This CDR3 is 15 amino acids long. After removal of 7 bases from V and 0 bases from J, the junction contained 8 bases not matched to a gene. The CDR3, as DNA: TGTGCCAGCATCCTCCTAGGACAGGCTAACTATGGCTACACCTTC. Its protein product is CASILLGQANYGYTF.

The chain links TRBV6-5 to TRBJ1-6; no clear D gene. CDR1 is MNHEY, CDR2 SVGAGI, per germline. The CDR3 consists of 15 residues. The V end lost 0 bases, the J end lost 9 bases, and 12 bases lay between the germline ends. The CDR3 DNA is TGTGCCAGCAGTTACTCGGAAGGAGTTGTTTCACCCCTCCACTTT. Its protein product is CASSYSEGVVSPLHF.

This clone was recorded a few times. This rearrangement joins TRBV7-9 to TRBJ1-2; D is undetermined. V was trimmed by 3 bases and J by 1 base, leaving 9 bases between them. This CDR3 comprises 14 residues. Germline V CDR1 and CDR2: SEHNR, FQNEAQ (reference sequence). The CDR3: CASSLLEINYGYTF. The CDR3 DNA reads TGTGCCAGCAGCTTGTTGGAGATTAACTATGGCTACACCTTC.

The chain joins TRBV18 to TRBJ1-2, with no clear D. The CDR3 is 13 amino acids. Germline CDR1 KGHSH, CDR2 LQKENI. The germline V and J ends were trimmed by 1 base and 6 bases, with 9 bases remaining between them. The CDR3 sequence: CASSPQGGDGYTF. Here the CDR3 DNA reads TGTGCCAGCTCACCACAGGGTGGGGATGGCTACACCTTC.

V and J are TRBV6-6 and TRBJ1-4; the D is unclear. Germline CDR1 reads MNHNY; CDR2 reads SVGAGI (reference sequence). The CDR3 covers 11 residues. V lost 5 bases and J lost 6, with 4 bases in between. CDR3 in amino acids: CASSEDEKLFF. The CDR3 nucleotides are TGTGCCAGCAGTGAGGATGAAAAACTGTTTTTT.

The chain employs TRBV12-3 or TRBV12-4 and TRBJ1-2, with D maybe TRBD1 (5 bases). The ends were cut back, 6 bases at V and 4 bases at J, with 12 bases in the middle. This CDR3 has 13 amino acids. CDR3 sequence: CASSPGTLYGYTF. CDR3 coding DNA: TGTGCCAGCAGCCCAGGGACCCTCTATGGCTACACCTTC.

The chain links TRBV3-1 (or the pseudogene TRBV3-2) to TRBJ1-2; 9 bases fit TRBD1. The CDR3 is 17 amino acids. The V gene end was trimmed by 1 base and the J gene end by 5 bases; junction bases not matched to a gene: 11. Germline V gene sequence: CDR1 LGHDT, CDR2 YNNKEL (reference sequence). The CDR3 sequence: CASSQGTTGGAGYGYTF. The CDR3 region has the DNA TGTGCCAGCAGCCAAGGGACTACAGGGGGCGCCGGGTATGGCTACACCTTC.

The V call is TRBV29-1, the J call TRBJ2-1, with TRBD2 matching 9 bases. V was clipped by 0 bases and J by 9 bases; unmatched bases: 6. CDR1 SQVTM and CDR2 ANQGSEA come from the germline V gene. The CDR3 has 14 amino acids. The CDR3 spells CSVEDSGGKGEQFF. The CDR3, as DNA: TGCAGCGTTGAAGATAGCGGGGGAAAGGGTGAGCAGTTCTTC.

The chain uses TRBV6-6 and TRBJ1-5; the D gene is possibly TRBD1 (6 bases). Germline-derived CDR1 and CDR2 are MNHNY and SVGAGI (reference sequence). The CDR3 runs to 15 residues. V lost 2 bases and J 3 bases, leaving 11 bases between the germline ends. This CDR3 is CASSYPQGNNQPQHF. CDR3 coding DNA: TGTGCCAGCAGTTACCCACAGGGAAACAATCAGCCCCAGCATTTT.

The V and J genes are TRBV5-1 and TRBJ1-2, with a weak D call TRBD1 (5 bases). Trimming took 1 base from V and 4 from J, leaving 14 bases between them. This CDR3 has 15 amino acids. CDR1 is SGHRS and CDR2 is YFSETQ in the germline V gene. The CDR3 nucleotides read TGCGCCAGCAGCTTGTTCAATGGGGGAAGCTATGGCTACACCTTC. Residues: CASSLFNGGSYGYTF.

The chain employs TRBV12-5 and TRBJ1-1; D unclear. V was trimmed by 6 bases and J by 6 bases, leaving 14 bases between them. There are 13 residues in the CDR3. Germline V lookup: CDR1 LGHNT, CDR2 FRNRAP. CDR3 coding DNA: TGTGCTAGTGGCCGGGAGGGAGGTCCTGAAGCTTTCTTT. Translated: CASGREGGPEAFF. Together with reference TRBV12-5 and TRBJ1-1, the CDR3 gives the full variable domain: DARVTQTPRHKVTEMGQEVTMRCQPILGHNTVFWYRQTMMQGLELLAYFRNRAPLDDSGMPKDRFSAEMPDATLATLKIQPSEPRDSAVYFCASGREGGPEAFFGQGTRLTVV.

The rearrangement links TRBV15 to TRBJ1-6; D remains unclear. Germline V gene data show CDR1 as LNHNV and CDR2 as YYDKDF (reference sequence). V lost 0 bases and J lost 7, with 10 bases in between. CDR3 length equals 15 residues. The CDR3 is CATSRDWADNSPLHF. As DNA, the CDR3 is TGTGCCACCAGCAGAGATTGGGCAGACAATTCACCCCTCCACTTT. Full variable domain (outside the CDR3, taken from reference TRBV15 and TRBJ1-6): DAMVIQNPRYQVTQFGKPVTLSCSQTLNHNVMYWYQQKSSQAPKLLFHYYDKDFNNEADTPDNFQSRRPNTSFCFLDIRSPGLGDTAMYLCATSRDWADNSPLHFGNGTRLTVT.

The gene calls are TRBV7-3 and TRBJ1-1; 9 nucleotides match TRBD1. Germline CDR1 and CDR2: SGHTA and FQGTGA. The CDR3 is 13 amino acids. Losses at the gene ends were 5 bases for V and 9 bases for J; bases not matched to a gene: 7. The CDR3 DNA sequence: TGTGCCAGCAGCAACCCGGGACAGGGAAAAGCTTTCTTT. Translation: CASSNPGQGKAFF.

V usage is TRBV6-5 and J usage is TRBJ1-3, with unresolved D. Germline V gene lookup returns CDR1 MNHEY and CDR2 SVGAGI. The CDR3 has 15 amino acids. Trimming cost V 7 bases and J 0 bases, with 13 bases left between them. CDR3 bases: TGTGCCAGCACTACCGTCTTCAACTCTGGAAACACCATATATTTT. Protein product: CASTTVFNSGNTIYF.

This chain joins TRBV4-3 and TRBJ2-7, with D possibly being TRBD2 (6 bases). V shed 0 bases and J shed 3 bases, with 15 bases lying between them. The CDR3 covers 16 residues. Germline loops: CDR1 LGHNA, CDR2 YSLEER. The CDR3, as DNA: TGCGCCAGCAGCCAAGATACAGACGGGGAGGTCTACGAGCAGTACTTC. Amino acid sequence: CASSQDTDGEVYEQYF.

This chain uses TRBV27 with TRBJ2-1, with D maybe TRBD2 (5 bases). With 0 bases removed from V and 7 bases from J, the gap between germline ends came to 7 bases. From germline, CDR1 is MNHEY and CDR2 SMNVEV (reference sequence). This CDR3 has 13 amino acids. DNA for the CDR3: TGTGCCAGCAGTTTATCGCCGGGGAATGAGCAGTTCTTC. As protein: CASSLSPGNEQFF.

The chain uses TRBV7-9 and TRBJ2-1; no firm D call. The CDR3 totals 14 residues. V was clipped by 5 bases and J by 7 bases, with 15 bases between them. Germline V gene data show CDR1 as SEHNR and CDR2 as FQNEAQ (reference sequence). The CDR3 nucleotides read TGTGCCAGCAGCGCTCGGTCCCATCGAAATGAGCAGTTCTTC. Its protein product is CASSARSHRNEQFF. Full variable domain (missing parts from reference TRBV7-9 and TRBJ2-1): DTGVSQNPRHKITKRGQNVTFRCDPISEHNRLYWYRQTLGQGPEFLTYFQNEAQLEKSRLLSDRFSAERPKGSFSTLEIQRTEQGDSAMYLCASSARSHRNEQFFGPGTRLTVL.

The rearrangement uses TRBV7-2 and TRBJ1-1; D possibly corresponds to TRBD1 (6 bases). Germline V lookup: CDR1 SGHTA, CDR2 FQGNSA. CDR3 length equals 14 residues. V was pared by 2 bases and J by 4 bases, with 11 bases between. This chain's CDR3 is CASSLFGGATEAFF. In DNA form, the CDR3 reads TGTGCCAGCAGCTTATTCGGGGGGGCCACTGAAGCTTTCTTT.

This chain uses TRBV20-1 with TRBJ2-7; possible D gene TRBD2, 5 bases. V was trimmed by 3 bases and J by 5 bases, leaving 8 bases between them. The germline gives CDR1 DFQATT, CDR2 SNEGSKA (reference sequence). The CDR3 runs 11 residues. The CDR3 sequence is CSASHGDEQYF. CDR3 nucleotide sequence: TGCAGTGCTAGTCACGGGGACGAGCAGTACTTC.

In DNA form, the CDR3 reads TGTGCCACCAGCAAAACTGGGGGGACAGATACGCAGTATTTT. Translating it yields CATSKTGGTDTQYF. The V and J genes are TRBV24-1 and TRBJ2-3; a possible D gene is TRBD2 (6 bases). Germline CDR1 and CDR2: KGHDR and SFDVKD. Trimming shortened V by 7 bases and J by 3 bases, and 13 bases separated the two germline ends. This CDR3 has 14 residues.